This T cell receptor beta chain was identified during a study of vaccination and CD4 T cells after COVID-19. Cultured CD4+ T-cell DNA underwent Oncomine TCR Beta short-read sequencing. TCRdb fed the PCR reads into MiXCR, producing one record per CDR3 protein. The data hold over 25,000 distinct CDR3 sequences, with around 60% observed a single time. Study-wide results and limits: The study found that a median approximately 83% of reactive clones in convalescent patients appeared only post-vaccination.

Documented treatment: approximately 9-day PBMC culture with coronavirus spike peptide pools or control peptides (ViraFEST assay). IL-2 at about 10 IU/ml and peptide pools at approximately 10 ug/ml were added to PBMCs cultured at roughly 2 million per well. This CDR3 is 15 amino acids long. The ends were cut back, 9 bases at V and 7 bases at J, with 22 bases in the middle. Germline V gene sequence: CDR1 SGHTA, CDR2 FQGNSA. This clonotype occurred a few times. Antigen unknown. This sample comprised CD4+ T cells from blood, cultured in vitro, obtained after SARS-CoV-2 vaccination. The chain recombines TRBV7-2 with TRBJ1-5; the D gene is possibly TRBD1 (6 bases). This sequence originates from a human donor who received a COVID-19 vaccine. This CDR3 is CASKLRGGTLQPQHF. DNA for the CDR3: TGTGCCAGTAAGCTTAGGGGGGGGACACTACAGCCCCAGCATTTT.